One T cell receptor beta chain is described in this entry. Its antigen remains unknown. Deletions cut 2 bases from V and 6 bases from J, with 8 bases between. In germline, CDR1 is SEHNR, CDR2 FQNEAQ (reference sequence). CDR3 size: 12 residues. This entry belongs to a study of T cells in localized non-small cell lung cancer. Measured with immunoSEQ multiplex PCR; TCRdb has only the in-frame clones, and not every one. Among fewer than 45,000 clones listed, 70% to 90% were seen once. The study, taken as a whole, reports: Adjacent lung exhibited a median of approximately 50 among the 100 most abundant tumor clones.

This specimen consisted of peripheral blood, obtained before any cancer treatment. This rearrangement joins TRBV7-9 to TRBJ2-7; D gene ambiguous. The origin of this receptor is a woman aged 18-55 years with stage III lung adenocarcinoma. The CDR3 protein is CASSLRLFEQYF. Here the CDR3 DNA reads TGTGCCAGCAGCTTAAGGCTCTTCGAGCAGTACTTC.